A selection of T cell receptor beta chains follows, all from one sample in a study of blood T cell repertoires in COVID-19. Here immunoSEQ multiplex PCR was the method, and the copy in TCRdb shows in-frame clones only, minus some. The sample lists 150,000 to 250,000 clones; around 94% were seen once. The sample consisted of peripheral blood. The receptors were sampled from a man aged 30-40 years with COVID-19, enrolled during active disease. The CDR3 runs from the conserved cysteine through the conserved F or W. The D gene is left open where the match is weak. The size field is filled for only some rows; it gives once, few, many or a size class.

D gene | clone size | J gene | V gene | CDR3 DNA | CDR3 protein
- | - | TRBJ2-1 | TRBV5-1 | TGCGCCAGCAGCTTAGGGGATAGGAATGAGCAGTTCTTC | CASSLGDRNEQFF
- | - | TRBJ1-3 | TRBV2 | TGTGCCAGCAGAGATTCCGGGACCACAGGGAAGTATTTT | CASRDSGTTGKYF
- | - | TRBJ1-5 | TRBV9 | TGTGCCAGCAGCGTAGGAGGGAGTAATCAGCCCCAGCATTTT | CASSVGGSNQPQHF
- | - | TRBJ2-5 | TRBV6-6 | TGTGCCAGCACCAGAGACTACCCAGAGGACCAGTACTTC | CASTRDYPEDQYF
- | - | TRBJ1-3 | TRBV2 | TGTGCCAGCAGTGAAGTCCGCTCTGGAAACACCATATATTTT | CASSEVRSGNTIYF
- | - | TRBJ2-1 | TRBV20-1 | TGCAGTGCTGCTAAGGAGGTAGAGCAGTTCTTC | CSAAKEVEQFF
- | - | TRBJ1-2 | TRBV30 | TGTGCCTGGACGCGGGACCTTCGACCTGTCAATTACTATGGCTACACCTTC | CAWTRDLRPVNYYGYTF
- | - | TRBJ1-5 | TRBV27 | TGTGCCAGCAGTTTATCGGGGGGAAGCGGCAATCAGCCCCAGCATTTT | CASSLSGGSGNQPQHF
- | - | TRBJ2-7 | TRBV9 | TGTGCCAGCAGCGTAGGTCCAGATTACGAGCAGTACTTC | CASSVGPDYEQYF
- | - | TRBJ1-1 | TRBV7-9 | TGTGCCAGCAGCTTACAGTTCATGAACACTGAAGCTTTCTTT | CASSLQFMNTEAFF
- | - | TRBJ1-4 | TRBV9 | TGTGCCAGCAGCCCAGGGGAGGGGGGAAAACTGTTTTTT | CASSPGEGGKLFF
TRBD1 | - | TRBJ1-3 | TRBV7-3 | TGTGCCAGCAGCCCGACAGGGCTTAACTCTGGAAACACCATATATTTT | CASSPTGLNSGNTIYF
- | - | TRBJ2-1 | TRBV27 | TGTGCCAGCAGTTTATCCTATAGCCCCTACAATGAGCAGTTCTTC | CASSLSYSPYNEQFF
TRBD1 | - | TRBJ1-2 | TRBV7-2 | TGTGCCAGCAGCCTCAACCTGGGCGGGACAGGGGGTGGCTACACCTTC | CASSLNLGGTGGGYTF
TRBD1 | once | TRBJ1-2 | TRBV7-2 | TGTGCCAGCAGCTTAGATAGGGCGGGGACAGTCTCTAACTATGGCTACACCTTC | CASSLDRAGTVSNYGYTF
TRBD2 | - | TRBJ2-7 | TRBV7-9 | TGTGCCAGCAGCCATCCCGGGGGGGAGCAGTACTTC | CASSHPGGEQYF
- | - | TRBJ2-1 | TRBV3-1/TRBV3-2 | TGTGCCAGCAGCCCCGGGACTGTGACCTACAATGAGCAGTTCTTC | CASSPGTVTYNEQFF
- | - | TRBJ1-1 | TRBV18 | TGTGCCAGCTCACTTCTGGGGGGGATGAACACTGAAGCTTTCTTT | CASSLLGGMNTEAFF
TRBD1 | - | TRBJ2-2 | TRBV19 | TGTGCCAGTAGTGCGGACAGGGTTTATTCCGGGGAGCTGTTTTTT | CASSADRVYSGELFF
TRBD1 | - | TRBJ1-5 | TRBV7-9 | TGTGCCAGCAGCTTAGATCAGGGGGGCTATCAGCCCCAGCATTTT | CASSLDQGGYQPQHF
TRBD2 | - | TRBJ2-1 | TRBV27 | TGTGCCAGCAGTTTAACCGGGGGGGCGTACAATGAGCAGTTCTTC | CASSLTGGAYNEQFF
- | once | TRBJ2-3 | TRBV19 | TGTGCCAGTAGTATTCAGGATACGCAGTATTTT | CASSIQDTQYF
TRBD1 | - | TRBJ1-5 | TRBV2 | TGTGCCAGCAGTGATTGGGACAGGGACTATCAGCCCCAGCATTTT | CASSDWDRDYQPQHF
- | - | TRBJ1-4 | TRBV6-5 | TGTGCCAGCAGTCGGAGGTGGTCTAATGAAAAACTGTTTTTT | CASSRRWSNEKLFF
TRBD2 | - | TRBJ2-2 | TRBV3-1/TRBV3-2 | TGTGCCAGCAGCCAAGGAGCGGGGGGGGACACCGGGGAGCTGTTTTTT | CASSQGAGGDTGELFF
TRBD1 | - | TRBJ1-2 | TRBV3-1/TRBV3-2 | TGTGCCAGCAGCCCACAGGGGGTCTACTATGGCTACACCTTC | CASSPQGVYYGYTF
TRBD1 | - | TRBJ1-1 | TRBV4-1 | TGCGCCAGCAGCCAAGTGGTGGGGCCGGGACAGGGGTCTGAAGCTTTCTTT | CASSQVVGPGQGSEAFF
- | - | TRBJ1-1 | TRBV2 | TGTGCCAGCAGTGAATCGGGATTCGAGGACACTGAAGCTTTCTTT | CASSESGFEDTEAFF
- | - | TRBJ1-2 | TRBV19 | TGTGCCAGTAGTATCAGCCGGGGGAGTTTGGATGGCTACACCTTC | CASSISRGSLDGYTF
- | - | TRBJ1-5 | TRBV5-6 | TGTGCCAGCAGCTCGAAGTGGCAGGGGCAGCCCCAGCATTTT | CASSSKWQGQPQHF
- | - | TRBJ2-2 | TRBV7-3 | TGTGCCAGCAGCTCACGGACCGGGGAGCTGTTTTTT | CASSSRTGELFF
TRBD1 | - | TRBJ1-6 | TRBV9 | TGTGCCAGCAGCGATGACAGGGCACCAAATTCACCCCTCCACTTT | CASSDDRAPNSPLHF
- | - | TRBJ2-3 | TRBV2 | TGTGCCAGCAGCGAGACCGGGGATACGCAGTATTTT | CASSETGDTQYF
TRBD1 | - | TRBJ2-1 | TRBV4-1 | TGCGCCAGCAGCCAAGAACAGGGGGCGCAGTACAATGAGCAGTTCTTC | CASSQEQGAQYNEQFF
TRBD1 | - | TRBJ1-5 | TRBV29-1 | TGCAGCGTTGGGACAGGGGATCAGCCCCAGCATTTT | CSVGTGDQPQHF
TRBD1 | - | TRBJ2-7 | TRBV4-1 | TGCGCCAGCAGCCAAACCGGGACAGGGGGCGAGGTTAAGTCCTACGAGCAGTACTTC | CASSQTGTGGEVKSYEQYF
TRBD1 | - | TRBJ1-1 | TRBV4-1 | TGCGCCAGCAGCCAAATGACAGGGAGCACTGAAGCTTTCTTT | CASSQMTGSTEAFF
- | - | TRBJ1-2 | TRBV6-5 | TGTGCCAGCAGTTACTGGGTCGGCAGGGAGGTGGATGGCTACACCTTC | CASSYWVGREVDGYTF
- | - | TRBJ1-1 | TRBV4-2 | TGTGCCAGCAGCCAAGATCTGAGGGTCGCTGAAGCTTTCTTT | CASSQDLRVAEAFF
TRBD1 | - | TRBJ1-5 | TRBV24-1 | TGTGCCACCAGTGATGGGGACAGGGCACTCTTATCGCCCCAGCATTTT | CATSDGDRALLSPQHF
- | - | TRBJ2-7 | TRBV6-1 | TGTGCCAGCAGTGAATATCTAAGATCCCTCGGCGAGCAGTACTTC | CASSEYLRSLGEQYF
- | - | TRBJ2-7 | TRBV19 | TGTGCCAGTAGCCCCCAGACTAGAACGACCTACGAGCAGTACTTC | CASSPQTRTTYEQYF
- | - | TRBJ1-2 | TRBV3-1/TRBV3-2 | TGTGCCAGCAGCCGATGGACGCGAGGGAGCGGCTACACCTTC | CASSRWTRGSGYTF
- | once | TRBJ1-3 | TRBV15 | TGTGCCACCAGCAGACACCAGGGACACTCTGGAAACACCATATATTTT | CATSRHQGHSGNTIYF
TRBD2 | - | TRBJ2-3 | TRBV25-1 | TGTGCCAGCAGGACCCCAGGGACTATGGCAGATACGCAGTATTTT | CASRTPGTMADTQYF
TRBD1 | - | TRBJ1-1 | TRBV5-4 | TGTGCCAGCAGCTTAAAAATGGACAGGTGGGAGAACACTGAAGCTTTCTTT | CASSLKMDRWENTEAFF
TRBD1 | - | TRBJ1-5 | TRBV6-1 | TGTGCCAGCAGTGAAAGGAGGACAGGGGCTCAGCCCCAGCATTTT | CASSERRTGAQPQHF
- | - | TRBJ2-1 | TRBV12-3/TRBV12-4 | TGTGCCAGCAGTTTAGGATCGGGTCAGTTCTTC | CASSLGSGQFF
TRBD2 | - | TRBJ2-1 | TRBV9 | TGTGCCAGCAGCGTGGGAATGTTACTAGCGGGGGGTTTCAATGAGCAGTTCTTC | CASSVGMLLAGGFNEQFF